This entry is about one T cell receptor (beta chain). Its antigen is unknown. V was pared by 3 bases and J by 8 bases, with 7 bases of the junction left unmatched. The germline CDR1 and CDR2 sequences are SGHDT and YYEEEE. The CDR3 loop spans 14 amino acids. During its preparation, the TCRbeta library received unique molecular identifiers. TCRdb called the PCR reads again in MiXCR, with one record for every CDR3 protein. Of about a million distinct CDR3 sequences listed, less than 30% are singletons. The entry originates in a study of T-cell reconstitution after alpha-beta-depleted transplantation in children. Study findings and constraints: Two months or so post-transplant, alpha-beta T cells reportedly derived from several hundred expanded graft clones. When one year had passed after transplant, most T-cell counts and diversity came from newly produced T cells. Surviving recipient T cells and thymic progenitors underlay high day-60 TCRbeta diversity in some patients.

This TCR was recovered from a boy under two years old who had a stem cell transplant for SCID, so the T cells may come from the graft donor. J is TRBJ2-1 and V is TRBV5-6; 8 nucleotides line up with TRBD2. This sample comprised PBMCs, mostly from graft donor cells, obtained 360 days after TCRalphabeta/CD19-depleted stem cell transplant. CDR3 region: CASSWGLDGHEQFF. Written as DNA, the CDR3 is TGTGCCAGCAGCTGGGGACTAGACGGTCATGAGCAGTTCTTC.